Below, 18 T cell receptor beta chains from the same sample are listed, as sequenced in a study of blood T cells in healthy people across ages. The authors ran a second PCR of about 6 to 11 cycles using a sample-barcoded 5' primer and a J-beta primer mix. Each CDR3 protein gets one entry after TCRdb re-called the 5' RACE reads with MiXCR. The table records 1,500,000 or so distinct CDR3 sequences, 35% to 45% of them present only once. Sequencing was performed on blood. The receptors shown here come from a woman younger than 35 in good health.

The J gene is TRBJ2-3, the V gene TRBV6-5, with 9 bases lining up with TRBD2. CDR3 size: 16 residues. After removal of 1 base from V and 4 bases from J, the junction contained 6 bases not matched to a gene. Germline V gene data show CDR1 as MNHEY and CDR2 as SVGAGI. The CDR3 region is CASSYFSGGWADTQYF. The CDR3 coding sequence is TGTGCCAGCAGTTACTTTAGCGGGGGTTGGGCAGATACGCAGTATTTT.

This clonotype occurred a few times. V usage is TRBV20-1 and J usage is TRBJ1-4; D ambiguous. V was clipped by 5 bases and J by 8 bases, with 12 bases between them. This CDR3 contains 12 residues. In germline, CDR1 is DFQATT, CDR2 SNEGSKA (reference sequence). CDR3: CSAQIAGEKLFF. The CDR3 region has the DNA TGCAGTGCTCAGATCGCCGGGGAAAAACTGTTTTTT.

J is TRBJ1-4 and V is TRBV6-5; D is ambiguous. The CDR3 covers 13 residues. Germline CDR1 MNHEY, CDR2 SVGAGI. Trimming took off 6 bases at V and 7 bases at J, with 12 bases between the two ends. CDR3 sequence: CASRYGRFEKLFF. In DNA form, the CDR3 reads TGTGCCAGCAGATACGGACGGTTTGAAAAACTGTTTTTT.

The chain has TRBV5-4 and TRBJ1-2, with D maybe TRBD1 (5 bases). Germline values: CDR1 SGHNT, CDR2 YYREEE (reference sequence). The germline V and J ends were trimmed by 10 bases and 8 bases, with 21 bases remaining between them. The CDR3 consists of 13 residues. Here the CDR3 reads CAVTSGRNTGYTF. CDR3 DNA sequence: TGTGCCGTAACCTCGGGGCGGAATACAGGCTACACCTTC.

The rearrangement links TRBV15 to TRBJ2-3, with D uncertain. The V end was cut by 3 bases, the J end by 10 bases, with 11 bases between. This CDR3 is 12 amino acids long. Germline V gene lookup returns CDR1 LNHNV and CDR2 YYDKDF (reference sequence). This CDR3 reads CATSSAQSAQYF. CDR3 coding DNA: TGTGCCACCAGCAGTGCTCAGAGTGCGCAGTATTTT.

The chain employs TRBV27 and TRBJ1-2; D ambiguous. There are 14 residues in the CDR3. Deletions cut 5 bases from V and 0 bases from J, with 10 bases between. Germline loops: CDR1 MNHEY, CDR2 SMNVEV (reference sequence). CDR3 coding DNA: TGTGCCAGCAGTCCTCAAAGACCTAACTATGGCTACACCTTC. Amino acid sequence: CASSPQRPNYGYTF.

This chain connects TRBV10-3 to TRBJ2-5; the D gene is possibly TRBD2 (6 bases). Germline CDR1 is ENHRY and CDR2 is SYGVKD. V lost 2 bases, J lost 0 bases, and 16 bases lay in between. The CDR3 is 17 amino acids. CDR3 sequence: CAISEPRASANQETQYF. As DNA, the CDR3 is TGTGCCATCAGTGAGCCGAGGGCTAGCGCTAACCAAGAGACCCAGTACTTC.

The chain uses TRBV5-6 and TRBJ1-1; tentatively, D is TRBD1 (5 bases). V was cut by 6 bases and J by 1 base, with 13 bases left in between. Germline CDR1 and CDR2: SGHDT and YYEEEE. This CDR3 comprises 14 residues. CDR3 sequence: CASTQKGWNTEAFF. DNA for the CDR3: TGTGCCAGCACCCAGAAGGGGTGGAACACTGAAGCTTTCTTT.

The chain is built from TRBV4-1 and TRBJ1-2; D not certain. The ends were cut back, 1 base at V and 0 bases at J, with 6 bases in the middle. In germline, CDR1 is MGHRA, CDR2 YSYEKL. The CDR3 length is 14 residues. In DNA form, the CDR3 reads TGCGCCAGCAGCCAAGGAACTACTAACTATGGCTACACCTTC. This sequence encodes CASSQGTTNYGYTF.

The sample holds a few counts of this clonotype. The rearrangement uses TRBV28 and TRBJ2-3; TRBD1 is a possible D gene (6 bases). The CDR3 loop spans 14 amino acids. V dropped 5 bases and J dropped 1 base, with 10 bases sitting between them. Looked up from germline, CDR1 is MDHEN and CDR2 is SYDVKM. CDR3 in amino acids: CASSPWTGTDTQYF. CDR3 DNA sequence: TGTGCCAGCAGTCCATGGACAGGCACAGATACGCAGTATTTT.

This chain links TRBV30 with TRBJ2-7; perhaps D is TRBD1 or TRBD2 (5 bases each). Germline CDR1 is GTSNPN and CDR2 is SVGIG (reference sequence). The CDR3 length is 13 residues. Here the CDR3 reads CASSGGIVDEQYF. The CDR3, as DNA: TGTGCTTCGAGTGGGGGTATCGTTGACGAGCAGTACTTC.

This clonotype came up once. The genes are TRBV20-1 and TRBJ2-5; D unresolved. V lost 4 bases and J lost 13, with 16 bases in between. CDR1 DFQATT and CDR2 SNEGSKA come from the germline V gene (reference sequence). This CDR3 has 11 residues. This CDR3 is CSATTINIRYF. The CDR3 bases are TGCAGTGCTACAACCATAAACATTCGGTACTTC.

The chain joins TRBV21-1 to TRBJ2-1; TRBD1 reflects the table's D call only, with no check against the DNA. TRBV21-1 corresponds to a pseudogene. CDR3 length: 13 amino acids. CDR3 amino acids: CASMSRGKNEQFF. Written as DNA, the CDR3 is TGTGCCAGCATGTCGAGGGGTAAGAATGAGCAGTTCTTC.

The table lists this clonotype with a few counts. CDR3 in DNA: TGTGCCAGCAGCTTGCAGGTTGTGGGCAATCAGCCCCAGCATTTT. Its protein product is CASSLQVVGNQPQHF. V is TRBV5-6 and J is TRBJ1-5; D remains unclear. The CDR3 extends over 15 amino acids. Looked up from germline, CDR1 is SGHDT and CDR2 is YYEEEE. Trimming left V 1 base short and J 2 bases short, with 10 bases between. The entire variable domain, with the rest obtained from reference TRBV5-6 and TRBJ1-5, is as follows: DAGVTQSPTHLIKTRGQQVTLRCSPKSGHDTVSWYQQALGQGPQFIFQYYEEEERQRGNFPDRFSGHQFPNYSSELNVNALLLGDSALYLCASSLQVVGNQPQHFGDGTRLSIL.

The chain is built from TRBV3-1 and TRBJ2-7; 7 bases match TRBD1. The length of the CDR3 is 16 residues. Trimming took 3 bases from V and 1 from J; bases not matched to a gene: 9. Germline V gives CDR1 LGHDT, CDR2 YNNKEL (reference sequence). The CDR3 region has the DNA TGTGCCAGCAGCCAGAGGGGACAGAGCTATTCCTACGAGCAGTACTTC. It encodes CASSQRGQSYSYEQYF.

This chain connects TRBV12-3 or TRBV12-4 to TRBJ1-3; D ambiguous. The CDR3 contains 15 residues. Trimming took 1 base from V and 0 from J, leaving 7 bases between them. For the CDR3, the DNA is TGTGCCAGCAGTTTAGACGGCTACTCTGGAAACACCATATATTTT. As protein: CASSLDGYSGNTIYF.

Many counts were recorded for this clonotype. The chain links TRBV27 to TRBJ1-2; D remains ambiguous. The CDR3 spans 13 residues. Germline loops: CDR1 MNHEY, CDR2 SMNVEV (reference sequence). V was clipped by 0 bases and J by 7 bases, with 9 bases between them. CDR3 loop: CASSLSGLSGYTF. The CDR3 DNA is TGTGCCAGCAGTTTATCAGGGCTTAGTGGCTACACCTTC.

The rearrangement links TRBV10-3 to TRBJ1-5; tentatively, D is TRBD1 (6 bases). The length of the CDR3 is 15 residues. Trimming shortened V by 3 bases and J by 5 bases, and 14 bases separated the two germline ends. Germline CDR1 and CDR2: ENHRY and SYGVKD. The CDR3 nucleotides read TGTGCCATCAGTGAACACAGGGAGGATGATCAGCCCCAGCATTTT. Protein sequence: CAISEHREDDQPQHF.